The following is a TCR beta chain sequence with its context. What this receptor recognizes is not known. Nothing much larger sits one base from this clone, and base qualities are not available. The data were obtained in a study of cytomegalovirus exposure and HLA in healthy donors (TCRdb year 2017). Study-level background: An earlier analysis of roughly 570 of the donors reported about 300 Gb of sequence data and 90 million to 120 million unique TCR beta sequences obtained from approximately 180 million T cells. About 280 gigabases of sequencing data and around 90 million unique TCR sequences made up an early release that covered under 750 HLA-typed donors. Among the approximately 400 genotyped donors, approximately 82% belonged to the genetic ancestry cluster associated with self-reported Caucasian donors. The aim of the study was to test whether cataloging public T cell receptors could identify signatures of past pathogen exposure. The study profiled the T cell repertoires of fewer than 850 subjects by immunosequencing and related them to cytomegalovirus serostatus. Along with the roughly 700-subject first cohort, a separate validation cohort of over a hundred different subjects was used. To predict cytomegalovirus infection status, the study brought together high-throughput TCR immunosequencing, statistical association of individual TCRs with disease status, and machine learning. A later analysis re-examined previously published TCR beta repertoires from more than 550 donors and added high-resolution HLA genotyping to investigate patterns of TCR occurrence. Rather than using new phenotypic data, the later analysis identified candidate immune exposures from TCR beta sequences and from how often those sequences occurred across donors. An earlier analysis of around 640 of the donors used high-throughput TCR beta sequencing to judge whether each TCR beta V gene segment behaved as functional or pseudogenic. Donor age, sex, ethnicity and CMV serostatus were compiled together with the repertoire data. A later genetic analysis used genome-wide SNP genotypes for about 65% of the 666 donors, treating that subset as a discovery cohort. Every repertoire in the discovery cohort had been generated on one and the same sequencing platform. Class I and class II HLA loci were covered by the typing at four-digit resolution. The number of typed donors differed by locus: about 620-630 for A, B, C, DRB1 and DQB1; some 500 for DQA1; over 600 for DPA1; and 450 to 480 for DPB1. Because of strong linkage in the cohort, five DR-DQ haplotypes were treated as single units for association and clustering. Across about 380 genotyped donors of the cohort, an average of about 200,000 unique TCR beta nucleotide sequences per donor were sequenced, and 15% to 20% of those sequences were non-productive. Overall study outcomes, separate from this receptor: The authors suggested that the approach could potentially be extended to other disease states and immunological phenotypes. In an earlier analysis of about 540 of the donors, most TCR beta V segments were observed in productive rearrangements about 87% or about 30% of the time, broadly matching IMGT annotations. Cytomegalovirus status was reported to be diagnosed by the classifier with high specificity and sensitivity in both the original and validation cohorts. A later genetic analysis associated a missense DCLRE1C variant with V-gene and J-gene trimming of TCR beta chains, and an independent cohort replicated the association. In a later analysis, HLA-associated TCR beta chains showed more clonal expansion and lower generation probabilities than non-associated chains that were equally common. Correlated functional status among segregating V segments might be attributable to linkage disequilibrium, but an unknown experimental factor could not be ruled out. While some public TCRs were present in many individuals, most TCR sequences turned up only very rarely across donors. Strong co-occurrence of HLA alleles, especially DR and DQ, made assigning TCR associations to individual alleles difficult. Most CMV-associated TCR beta chains appeared to be HLA-restricted in a later analysis, and the HLA associations seemed to be driven largely by CMV exposure. A cluster of highly shared sequence variants was judged likely to be a technical artifact of the sequencing pipeline. In vitro tests confirmed that three of the cytomegalovirus-associated TCR beta chains recognize cytomegalovirus antigens. This cohort had only TCR beta chains sequenced, and the lack of alpha or paired-chain data limited which features could be detected. A further reported finding was that TCR beta sequences accurately predicted the HLA-A and HLA-B alleles for most subjects in the first cohort. According to a later analysis, TCR association rates differed among HLA loci, with DRB1 alleles showing the most associated TCRs and HLA-C alleles showing the fewest. Roughly uniform sequencing depth across donors was assumed in presence/absence analyses, although this assumption may not hold. Several of the top co-occurrence clusters appeared to be linked to parvovirus B19, influenza, CMV and Epstein-Barr virus, according to a later analysis. In a later analysis, 15,000 to 20,000 TCR beta sequences were associated with specific HLA alleles at a false discovery rate of 0.05. About 17 rarely observed V segments, including chromosome 9 orphons, were excluded from the earlier analysis of just under 600 of the donors because counts were too low. Because HLA typing was unavailable for some donors at each locus, only the typed subset was used in association tests. For the cohort, immune exposure information was limited to CMV serostatus. Compared with the 666-donor mean, donors in an Asian-associated ancestry cluster had fewer N-insertions in productive TCRs, according to a later genetic analysis. A total of 150 to 200 TCR beta chains were listed by the study as associated with cytomegalovirus. Some IMGT-functional V segments, including TRBV6-2 and TRBV6-3, could not be distinguished by the 87-base-pair reads and were therefore excluded.

The cohort comprised some 700 healthy bone marrow donors. All cohort members were sampled while nominally healthy, although unrecorded immune exposures were likely present. The donor was CMV seropositive and belonged to the group of 250 to 300 seropositive cohort members. A peripheral blood sample was provided by each donor, and peripheral blood mononuclear cells were used for TCR beta sequencing. The Qiagen DNeasy Blood Extraction Kit was used to extract genomic DNA from the blood cell samples. The cysteine opens and the phenylalanine closes a CDR3 of 15 amino acids. The sequence is cut down to CDR3 DNA, 45 bases in frame from base 1. V has 2 bases trimmed and J has 2 bases trimmed; junction bases matching no gene number 3. Based on the germline V gene, the CDR1 and CDR2 sequences are SGHVS and FNYEAQ. Libraries were made using the immunoSEQ multiplex PCR assay. The multiplex PCR relied on a mix of 60 forward primers for TCR Vbeta segments and 13 reverse primers for TCR Jbeta segments. Amplification of the CDR3 region of rearranged TCR beta genes was performed with a multiplex PCR assay on genomic DNA. Amplified TCR beta libraries were sequenced as 87-base-pair reads on the Illumina HiSeq System. In the original analysis: A later analysis counted about 76 million unique TCR beta chains across the 500 to 850 repertoires, and roughly 11 million of these chains were shared by at least two donors. To remove PCR and sequencing errors, raw reads were error-corrected and collapsed into unique sequences using a nearest-neighbor algorithm that merged closely related sequences. To assign V, D and J gene segments, CDR3 sequences were aligned to IMGT reference sequences. For a sequence to be retained, a match of at least six nucleotides to both a V gene segment and a J gene segment was required. A rearrangement counted as productive if the CDR3 had no stop codons and remained in frame with V and J, and every other rearrangement counted as non-productive. CDR3 was defined according to IMGT convention as the region running from the second conserved V-encoded cysteine to the conserved J-encoded phenylalanine. In an earlier analysis of approximately 590 of the donors, sequences lacking an unambiguous match to a single V gene segment were excluded. An earlier analysis of approximately 590 of the donors called V segments functional above 56.7% productive rearrangements and segregating when the between-donor standard deviation exceeded 5%. A statistical classification framework was developed to diagnose cytomegalovirus status using the catalog of TCR beta chain sequences. V and J gene assignment, in a later analysis, came from comparing TCR nucleotide sequences with IMGT/GENE-DB human TR gene sequences. In a later analysis, CDR3 sequences and most-parsimonious VDJ recombination scenarios were assigned using the TCRdist pipeline. In a later analysis, each TCR beta chain was defined by its CDR3 amino acid sequence together with its V-gene family, and reads lacking a unique V-gene family were excluded. As a way to deal with suspected cross-contamination and a sequencing artifact, a later analysis dropped approximately 570 nucleotide sequences that were highly shared and had low generation probability. In a later analysis, a clonal expansion index for each public chain was calculated from normalized within-repertoire ranks of inferred template counts. A later analysis computed generation probabilities with a VDJ recombination model fitted to out-of-frame rearrangements, and checked the results against IGoR. Hypergeometric tests were used in a later analysis to score TCR-TCR, TCR-HLA and TCR-CMV co-occurrence, with a repertoire-size bias correction applied to the TCR pairs. A later analysis estimated false discovery rates by permuting HLA or CMV assignments 20 times. In a later analysis, co-occurring TCRs were grouped using DBSCAN, with TCRdist sequence similarity added in when clustering inside HLA-allele-positive subsets. Repertoires with fewer than 30,000 or more than 120,000 public chains, plus five repertoires with anomalous nucleotide sharing, were excluded from co-occurrence clustering. TCRdb re-hosts the immuneACCESS table, in-frame sequences only. Its copies lack some clones; in the studies checked, an unresolved V gene accounts for under half of them, and the cause for the rest is not known. V, J and clone size derive from that table, while D and trimming were established from the DNA sequence. Within this sample are 170,000 or so clones, with around 80% of them counted one time only. About 1.5% of the sample rests with the top ten.

The source of this sequence is a woman aged 30 to 39 in good health and CMV-seropositive. The sequencing input was PBMCs. This chain joins TRBV7-6 to TRBJ2-1; the central 7 bases match TRBD2. The DNA is TGTGCCAGCAGCTTATTTGCGGGAGCCTACAATGAGCAGTTCTTC. This translates into CASSLFAGAYNEQFF.